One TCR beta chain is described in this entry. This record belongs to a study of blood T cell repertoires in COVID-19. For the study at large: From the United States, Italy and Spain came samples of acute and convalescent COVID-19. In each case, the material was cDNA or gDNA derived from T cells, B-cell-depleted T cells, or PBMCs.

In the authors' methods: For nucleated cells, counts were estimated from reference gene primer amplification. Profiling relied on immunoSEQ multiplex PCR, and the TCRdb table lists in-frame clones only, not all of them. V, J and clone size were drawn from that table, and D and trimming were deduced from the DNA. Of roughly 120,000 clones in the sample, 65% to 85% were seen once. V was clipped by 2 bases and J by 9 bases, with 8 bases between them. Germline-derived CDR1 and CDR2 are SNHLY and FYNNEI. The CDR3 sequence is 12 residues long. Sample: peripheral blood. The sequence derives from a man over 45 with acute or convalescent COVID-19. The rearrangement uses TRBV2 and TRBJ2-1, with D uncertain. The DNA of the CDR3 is TGTGCCAGCAGTGAATTACCGGGTGAGCAGTTCTTC. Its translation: CASSELPGEQFF.